The clone carrying this TCR beta chain was counted once. The data originate from a study of blood T cell repertoires in COVID-19. About the study: The United States, Italy and Spain supplied acute and convalescent COVID-19 samples.

V lost 5 bases and J lost 7; bases outside the gene matches: 9. Germline values: CDR1 MDHEN, CDR2 SYDVKM. CDR3 length: 15 amino acids. Profiling relied on immunoSEQ multiplex PCR, and the TCRdb table lists in-frame clones only, not all of them. This sample has approximately 29,000 clones, with roughly 93% found just once. The receptor was derived from an older woman with COVID-19, enrolled during active disease. The specimen was peripheral blood. The rearrangement uses TRBV28 and TRBJ1-5; 9 bases line up with TRBD1. The CDR3 loop reads CASSLGQGFRQPQHF. DNA for the CDR3: TGTGCCAGCAGTCTCGGACAGGGGTTCAGGCAGCCCCAGCATTTT.